What follows are 30 T cell receptor beta chains derived from one specimen sequenced in a study of blood T cell repertoires in COVID-19. Clones were read by immunoSEQ multiplex PCR, and TCRdb kept only the in-frame ones, dropping some. The table includes roughly 250,000 clones, roughly 87% detected once. Sequenced input: PBMCs or T cells enriched from blood (not recorded which). All receptors come from a woman between 25 and 40 years old with acute COVID-19.

The V and J genes are TRBV7-6 and TRBJ1-1, with no clear D. Trimming cost V 8 bases and J 4 bases, with 8 bases left between them. CDR3 size: 11 residues. The germline V gene encodes CDR1 SGHVS and CDR2 FNYEAQ. The CDR3 protein is CASEYGTEAFF. The CDR3 nucleotides read TGTGCCAGCGAATACGGCACTGAAGCTTTCTTT.

This chain connects TRBV2 to TRBJ1-2, with D maybe TRBD1 (5 bases). This CDR3 spans 16 amino acids. V was clipped by 4 bases and J by 0 bases, with 15 bases between them. CDR1 is SNHLY and CDR2 is FYNNEI in the germline V gene. This CDR3 reads CASSVIGQGPNYGYTF. The CDR3 coding sequence is TGTGCCAGCAGTGTGATTGGGCAGGGCCCTAACTATGGCTACACCTTC.

The J gene is TRBJ2-7, the V gene TRBV6-5; TRBD1 agrees at 9 bases. J lost 6 bases, V lost 5 bases, and 11 bases had no gene match. Germline V CDR1 and CDR2: MNHEY, SVGAGI. This CDR3 comprises 15 residues. CDR3 DNA: TGTGCCAGCAGTCAGGGACAGGGACGGGTTGGCGAGCAGTACTTC. As protein: CASSQGQGRVGEQYF.

The V call is TRBV7-9, the J call TRBJ2-3; D remains unclear. Germline CDR1 SEHNR, CDR2 FQNEAQ (reference sequence). There are 12 residues in the CDR3. V lost 11 bases and J lost 0, with 9 bases in between. The CDR3 nucleotides are TGTGCCGTTGAAGCTAGCACAGATACGCAGTATTTT. Its translation: CAVEASTDTQYF.

The gene calls are TRBV27 and TRBJ2-1, with TRBD1 matching over 9 bases. This CDR3 is 15 amino acids long. Germline V gives CDR1 MNHEY, CDR2 SMNVEV (reference sequence). Trimming cost V 5 bases and J 1 base; bases outside gene matches: 3. The CDR3 sequence: CASSPGQGSYNEQFF. Here the CDR3 DNA reads TGTGCCAGCAGTCCCGGACAGGGGTCCTACAATGAGCAGTTCTTC.

The chain has TRBV2 and TRBJ1-2; no clear D gene. The V end lost 11 bases, the J end lost 0 bases, and 10 bases lay between the germline ends. The CDR3 is 12 amino acids. Germline assignment: CDR1 SNHLY and CDR2 FYNNEI. The CDR3 reads CAHVDSNYGYTF. For the CDR3, the DNA is TGTGCCCACGTGGACTCTAACTATGGCTACACCTTC.

The genes are TRBV7-3 and TRBJ2-1; 8 bases agree with TRBD1. Germline loops: CDR1 SGHTA, CDR2 FQGTGA. The V and J ends lost 1 base and 7 bases, in that order; junction bases with no gene match: 3. The CDR3 extends over 14 amino acids. Here the CDR3 reads CASSLNHRGNEQFF. DNA of the CDR3: TGTGCCAGCAGCTTAAATCACAGGGGGAATGAGCAGTTCTTC.

This sequence joins TRBV7-3 and TRBJ1-6, with 7 nucleotides matching TRBD1. Germline V gene data show CDR1 as SGHTA and CDR2 as FQGTGA. V was pared by 5 bases and J by 0 bases, with 1 base of the junction left unmatched. CDR3 length equals 15 residues. CDR3 region: CASSQGGSYNSPLHF. The CDR3 DNA sequence: TGTGCCAGCAGCCAGGGGGGCTCCTATAATTCACCCCTCCACTTT.

The sample holds a few counts of this clone. The rearrangement uses TRBV7-9 and TRBJ1-6; TRBD1 matches 8 bases. The V segment lost 5 bases and the J segment 3 bases; nucleotides outside the gene matches: 3. Per germline, CDR1 SEHNR and CDR2 FQNEAQ (reference sequence). The CDR3 is made up of 15 amino acids. This CDR3 reads CASSPDRGYNSPLHF. The CDR3 nucleotides are TGTGCCAGCAGCCCAGACAGGGGCTATAATTCACCCCTCCACTTT.

CDR3 in amino acids: CASSLGQGTEKLFF. The CDR3 DNA reads as TGTGCCAGCAGCTTAGGGCAGGGGACCGAAAAACTGTTTTTT. The genes are TRBV7-2 and TRBJ1-4; maybe TRBD1 (6 bases). With 1 base removed from V and 8 bases from J, the gap between germline ends came to 11 bases. The CDR3 extends over 14 amino acids. Germline V gene sequence: CDR1 SGHTA, CDR2 FQGNSA.

The chain recombines TRBV2 with TRBJ2-7, with TRBD1 matching 8 bases. Trimming at V came to 3 bases and at J to 5 bases, leaving 6 bases not matched to a gene. The germline gives CDR1 SNHLY, CDR2 FYNNEI. The CDR3 is 14 amino acids. Written as DNA, the CDR3 is TGTGCCAGCAGTGACGCGGGACAGGTCCACGAGCAGTACTTC. It encodes CASSDAGQVHEQYF. The whole variable domain, remainder taken from reference TRBV2 and TRBJ2-7, is EPEVTQTPSHQVTQMGQEVILRCVPISNHLYFYWYRQILGQKVEFLVSFYNNEISEKSEIFDDQFSVERPDGSNFTLKIRSTKLEDSAMYFCASSDAGQVHEQYFGPGTRLTVT.

V gene TRBV10-1 combines with J gene TRBJ2-7, with D maybe TRBD1 (6 bases). Trimming left V 0 bases short and J 5 bases short, with 8 bases between. The CDR3 covers 13 residues. CDR1 is WNHNN, CDR2 SYGVQD, per germline (reference sequence). CDR3 region: CASSESGAHEQYF. The DNA of the CDR3 is TGCGCCAGCAGTGAGTCGGGGGCCCACGAGCAGTACTTC.

The chain carries TRBV2 and TRBJ2-7, with 9 bases matching TRBD2. From germline, CDR1 is SNHLY and CDR2 FYNNEI. Trimming at V came to 8 bases and at J to 2 bases, leaving 16 bases not matched to a gene. The CDR3 loop spans 17 amino acids. CDR3 nucleotide sequence: TGTGCCAGCCACCCCCTCTCTAGCGGGATTTTACCCTACGAGCAGTACTTC. This gives the protein CASHPLSSGILPYEQYF.

This rearrangement joins TRBV1 to TRBJ2-5; the table's D call, TRBD2, was not checked against the DNA. TRBV1 is reported as a pseudogene. This CDR3 is built from 14 residues. CDR3 sequence: CTSSNSAAQETQYF. CDR3 nucleotides: TGCACCAGCAGCAACTCGGCGGCACAAGAGACCCAGTACTTC.

V and J are TRBV28 and TRBJ2-7; D gene uncertain. The V gene's germline CDR1 is MDHEN and CDR2 SYDVKM. The CDR3 totals 12 residues. V was cut by 1 base and J by 4 bases, with 5 bases left in between. The DNA of the CDR3 is TGTGCCAGCAGTTTATCTCAGTACGAGCAGTACTTC. The encoded protein is CASSLSQYEQYF.

The chain uses TRBV5-6 and TRBJ2-1, with 13 bases matching TRBD2. In germline, CDR1 is SGHDT, CDR2 YYEEEE. V trimming: 4 bases; J trimming: 3 bases; junction bases outside the gene matches: 7. This CDR3 contains 17 residues. CDR3 protein: CASSRRTSGGYYNEQFF. CDR3 DNA sequence: TGTGCCAGCAGCCGCCGGACTAGCGGGGGTTACTACAATGAGCAGTTCTTC.

V is TRBV7-2 and J is TRBJ2-1; 11 bases line up with TRBD2. The CDR3 loop spans 17 amino acids. V was pared by 2 bases and J by 5 bases, with 8 bases of the junction left unmatched. The germline V gene has CDR1 SGHTA and CDR2 FQGNSA. The CDR3 loop reads CASSLSRLAGTHNEQFF. The CDR3 DNA is TGTGCCAGCAGCTTAAGCCGACTAGCGGGAACCCACAATGAGCAGTTCTTC.

The gene calls are TRBV3-1 (or the pseudogene TRBV3-2) and TRBJ1-6, with TRBD1 identical over 8 bases. The length of the CDR3 is 17 residues. The V gene end was trimmed by 8 bases and the J gene end by 5 bases; junction bases not matched to a gene: 14. Germline lookup yields CDR1 LGHDT and CDR2 YNNKEL (reference sequence). CDR3 DNA: TGTGCCAGCGAAGGACCAGGGGGCGGTAATCATAATTCACCCCTCCACTTT. This codes for CASEGPGGGNHNSPLHF.

This chain connects TRBV5-1 to TRBJ2-3; TRBD1 agrees at 10 bases. The ends lost 4 bases at V and 4 bases at J; junction bases unmatched: 6. Germline CDR1 is SGHRS and CDR2 is YFSETQ. CDR3 size: 15 residues. The CDR3 DNA sequence: TGCGCCAGCAGCCCCCGGACAGGGGGTTCAGATACGCAGTATTTT. Its protein is CASSPRTGGSDTQYF.

This chain joins TRBV2 and TRBJ2-1; 7 nucleotides agree with TRBD2. V gave up 10 bases and J gave up 6 bases; unmatched junction bases: 6. The length of the CDR3 is 12 residues. Germline loops: CDR1 SNHLY, CDR2 FYNNEI. CDR3 coding DNA: TGTGCCATCCGGACTAGACTCAATGAGCAGTTCTTC. It translates to CAIRTRLNEQFF. Together with reference TRBV2 and TRBJ2-1, the CDR3 gives the full variable domain: EPEVTQTPSHQVTQMGQEVILRCVPISNHLYFYWYRQILGQKVEFLVSFYNNEISEKSEIFDDQFSVERPDGSNFTLKIRSTKLEDSAMYFCAIRTRLNEQFFGPGTRLTVL.

CDR3 DNA sequence: TGTGCCAGCAGCCCCAGGTTTGGGAGCTCTGGAAACACCATATATTTT. It specifies CASSPRFGSSGNTIYF. The chain has TRBV7-8 and TRBJ1-3, with D uncertain. CDR1 is SGHVS, CDR2 FQNEAQ, per germline. V was shortened by 5 bases and J by 0 bases, with 14 bases between the two germline ends. CDR3 length: 16 amino acids.

This clone came up a few times. V is TRBV9 and J is TRBJ2-3; 8 bases map to TRBD1. The CDR3 runs 20 residues. Germline V gene sequence: CDR1 SGDLS, CDR2 YYNGEE. Trimming removed 4 bases from V and 2 bases from J; junction bases left unmatched: 21. The CDR3 sequence: CASSPSLGAGGLGSTDTQYF. The CDR3 nucleotides are TGTGCCAGCAGCCCCTCCCTCGGAGCAGGGGGCCTTGGTTCCACAGATACGCAGTATTTT.

The chain carries TRBV6-1 and TRBJ1-5; D is undetermined. V was cut by 2 bases and J by 7 bases, with 12 bases left in between. Germline assignment: CDR1 MNHNS and CDR2 SASEGT. This CDR3 is 14 amino acids long. The CDR3 bases are TGTGCCAGCAGTGAATATTTGACGGGGCAGCCCCAGCATTTT. This gives the protein CASSEYLTGQPQHF.

The rearrangement joins TRBV6-5 to TRBJ2-7; D might be TRBD2 (5 bases). The CDR3 has 16 residues. Germline CDR1 and CDR2: MNHEY and SVGAGI. Deletions cut 4 bases from V and 1 base from J, with 17 bases between. CDR3 nucleotide sequence: TGTGCCAGCAGTTTGAGACCGGAGGTCGGGTCCTACGAGCAGTACTTC. This gives the protein CASSLRPEVGSYEQYF.

V and J are TRBV7-2 and TRBJ2-7, with 7 nucleotides matching TRBD1. CDR3 length: 18 residues. Germline V CDR1 and CDR2: SGHTA, FQGNSA. The V gene end was trimmed by 1 base and the J gene end by 3 bases; junction bases not matched to a gene: 15. The CDR3 region has the DNA TGTGCCAGCAGCTTAGAAACGGGATCAGGGCAGGGGGACTACGAGCAGTACTTC. Protein: CASSLETGSGQGDYEQYF.

This clone was observed a single time. This chain uses TRBV5-6 with TRBJ1-2; the match to TRBD1 covers 9 bases. V dropped 2 bases and J dropped 6; count of bases not matched to a gene: 2. CDR3 length: 13 amino acids. Germline V lookup: CDR1 SGHDT, CDR2 YYEEEE. The CDR3 here is CASSLNRGHGYTF. CDR3 nucleotides: TGTGCCAGCAGCTTAAACAGGGGGCATGGCTACACCTTC.

The chain combines TRBV6-4 with TRBJ1-2; D gene ambiguous. This CDR3 comprises 12 residues. Germline V gene data show CDR1 as MRHNA and CDR2 as SNTAGT. The V end was cut by 5 bases, the J end by 4 bases, with 8 bases between. CDR3 coding DNA: TGTGCCAGCAGTTCGTCAGTCTATGGCTACACCTTC. Amino acid sequence: CASSSSVYGYTF.

This chain's CDR3 is CASSAARDISWNTEAFF. The CDR3 DNA reads as TGCGCCAGCAGTGCGGCTAGGGACATTTCTTGGAACACTGAAGCTTTCTTT. This sequence joins TRBV10-1 and TRBJ1-1; the D gene is possibly TRBD1 (6 bases). Trimming cost V 4 bases and J 1 base, with 19 bases left between them. The CDR3 covers 17 residues. The germline V gene has CDR1 WNHNN and CDR2 SYGVQD (reference sequence).

This chain uses TRBV12-3 or TRBV12-4 with TRBJ1-2; D is ambiguous. V lost 5 bases to trimming and J lost 4 bases, with 5 bases between them. The CDR3 is 11 residues long. As DNA, the CDR3 is TGTGCCAGCAGTCGCGGCTATGGCTACACCTTC. As protein: CASSRGYGYTF.

The chain carries TRBV5-6 and TRBJ2-1; D may be TRBD2 (5 bases). This CDR3 comprises 14 residues. The germline V and J ends were trimmed by 5 bases and 5 bases, with 14 bases remaining between them. Germline assignment: CDR1 SGHDT and CDR2 YYEEEE. This CDR3 is CASRMTISHNEQFF. The CDR3, as DNA: TGTGCCAGCAGAATGACTATTTCCCACAATGAGCAGTTCTTC.